Below, 31 T cell receptor beta chains from the same sample are listed, as sequenced in a study of T-cell memory formation after mild COVID-19. TCRdb re-derived calls from the 5' RACE reads in MiXCR, one entry per CDR3 protein. Of roughly 350,000 distinct CDR3 sequences detected, 28% appear once; the ten largest clones hold around an eighth. Material for sequencing was PBMCs or a T cell subset sorted from them (not recorded which). The receptors shown here come from an adult woman who had mild COVID-19 (a few samples of this study predate the infection). Cell type and time point are not known.

This clonotype was found a few times. V is TRBV20-1 and J is TRBJ1-5, with TRBD1 as a possible D gene (5 bases). V was clipped by 4 bases and J by 4 bases, with 17 bases between them. Germline lookup yields CDR1 DFQATT and CDR2 SNEGSKA (reference sequence). This CDR3 spans 15 amino acids. CDR3 in amino acids: CSAKRAGTQNQPQHF. The CDR3 bases are TGCAGTGCTAAGAGGGCGGGGACCCAAAATCAGCCCCAGCATTTT.

This clonotype was observed a handful of times. The V call is TRBV6-5, the J call TRBJ2-1; D not certain. CDR1 is MNHEY, CDR2 SVGAGI, per germline. The CDR3 consists of 16 residues. V shed 5 bases and J shed 0 bases, with 14 bases lying between them. The CDR3 DNA is TGTGCCAGCAGTCCCCCTAAGGCCCGCTCCTACAATGAGCAGTTCTTC. This sequence encodes CASSPPKARSYNEQFF.

This clonotype came up a few times. The chain employs TRBV5-1 and TRBJ1-4; D is possibly TRBD1 (6 bases). V was pared by 1 base and J by 7 bases, with 14 bases between. There are 15 residues in the CDR3. Germline CDR1 is SGHRS and CDR2 is YFSETQ. The CDR3 sequence is CASSLSGEEGEKLFF. The CDR3 region has the DNA TGCGCCAGCAGCTTGTCAGGGGAGGAGGGTGAAAAACTGTTTTTT.

This clonotype has a handful of counts. The chain is built from TRBV3-1 and TRBJ2-7; D is undetermined. The CDR3 runs 16 residues. CDR1 and CDR2 (germline): LGHDT, YNNKEL (reference sequence). V gave up 3 bases and J gave up 0 bases, with 15 bases separating them. This CDR3 reads CASSHAPGRLSYEQYF. Written as DNA, the CDR3 is TGTGCCAGCAGCCACGCACCAGGCCGACTCTCCTACGAGCAGTACTTC.

The rearrangement uses TRBV3-1 and TRBJ2-1, with 9 bases that match TRBD2. CDR3 size: 14 residues. The V segment lost 7 bases and the J segment 10 bases; nucleotides outside the gene matches: 11. Germline V gives CDR1 LGHDT, CDR2 YNNKEL (reference sequence). The CDR3 DNA is TGTGCCAGCATACCGGGACTAGCTGGTGGGGAGCAGTTCTTC. It yields the protein CASIPGLAGGEQFF.

V usage is TRBV7-2 and J usage is TRBJ1-3; the D is unclear. There are 14 residues in the CDR3. V gave up 7 bases and J gave up 8 bases, with 18 bases separating them. CDR1 SGHTA and CDR2 FQGNSA come from the germline V gene. The CDR3 here is CASTHPGPGDTIYF. In DNA form, the CDR3 reads TGTGCCAGCACCCACCCCGGACCCGGGGACACCATATATTTT.

This clonotype was counted only a few times. The chain has TRBV4-1 and TRBJ1-2, with D unresolved. The length of the CDR3 is 15 residues. Trimming removed 3 bases at V and 4 bases at J, with 15 bases between. Germline lookup yields CDR1 MGHRA and CDR2 YSYEKL. Here the CDR3 reads CASSHTEVGLYGYTF. CDR3 coding DNA: TGCGCCAGCAGCCATACGGAGGTCGGGCTCTATGGCTACACCTTC.

The V gene is TRBV19, the J gene TRBJ1-1, with a weak D call TRBD1 (5 bases). The CDR3 has 14 residues. The germline V gene encodes CDR1 LNHDA and CDR2 SQIVND (reference sequence). Trimming removed 5 bases from V and 1 base from J, with 11 bases in between. The CDR3: CASSPRDGNTEAFF. The CDR3 DNA reads TGTGCCAGTAGTCCCCGGGACGGGAACACTGAAGCTTTCTTT.

The CDR3 sequence: CASSVASTSGFYEQYF. CDR3 in DNA: TGTGCCAGCAGCGTAGCATCGACTAGCGGGTTCTACGAGCAGTACTTC. The chain recombines TRBV9 with TRBJ2-7, with 10 bases lining up with TRBD2. Germline trimming cut 0 bases from V and 3 bases from J; bases unmatched to any gene: 6. The length of the CDR3 is 16 residues. The germline gives CDR1 SGDLS, CDR2 YYNGEE.

The chain uses TRBV27 and TRBJ2-2; TRBD2 matches at 7 bases. CDR3 length: 14 residues. V was pared by 5 bases and J by 6 bases, with 6 bases of the junction left unmatched. Looked up from germline, CDR1 is MNHEY and CDR2 is SMNVEV (reference sequence). The CDR3 DNA sequence: TGTGCCAGCAGTCCCGGGGGAGGGTCCGGGGAGCTGTTTTTT. Translated: CASSPGGGSGELFF.

CDR3 sequence reads: CASSYDWEETQYF. The CDR3, as DNA: TGTGCCAGCAGTTATGATTGGGAAGAGACCCAGTACTTC. J is TRBJ2-5 and V is TRBV6-2 or TRBV6-3; D is undetermined. The V gene lost 3 bases and the J gene lost 3 bases, with 8 bases spanning the gap. The CDR3 extends over 13 amino acids. Per the germline V gene, CDR1 is MNHEY and CDR2 is SVGEGT.

This clonotype was detected only a few times. V and J are TRBV6-5 and TRBJ2-5; TRBD1 might be the D (6 bases). CDR1 and CDR2 from the germline V gene are MNHEY and SVGAGI. Trimming left V 8 bases short and J 4 bases short, with 17 bases between. This CDR3 spans 14 amino acids. CDR3 region: CASVKPGHGETQYF. DNA of the CDR3: TGTGCCAGCGTAAAACCGGGACATGGAGAGACCCAGTACTTC.

This clonotype occurred once. The chain is built from TRBV20-1 and TRBJ2-7; 9 bases match TRBD1. CDR3 length: 13 amino acids. Germline values: CDR1 DFQATT, CDR2 SNEGSKA (reference sequence). CDR3 bases: TGCAGCCGAAAACGACAGGGGGTCTACGAGCAGTACTTC. Residues: CSRKRQGVYEQYF.

The chain carries TRBV3-1 and TRBJ1-2; TRBD1 might be the D (5 bases). CDR3 size: 14 residues. Looked up from germline, CDR1 is LGHDT and CDR2 is YNNKEL (reference sequence). The V gene lost 3 bases and the J gene lost 10 bases, with 18 bases spanning the gap. The CDR3 sequence: CASSHPRDGRDYTF. The CDR3 DNA reads as TGTGCCAGCAGCCACCCGAGGGACGGAAGGGACTACACCTTC.

This clonotype was seen only a few times. The chain is built from TRBV7-3 and TRBJ2-5; 7 nucleotides align to TRBD2. V gave up 3 bases and J gave up 4 bases; unmatched junction bases: 8. CDR1 and CDR2 from the germline V gene are SGHTA and FQGTGA. CDR3 length equals 15 residues. The CDR3 protein is CASSLGGSLRETQYF. Written as DNA, the CDR3 is TGTGCCAGCAGCTTGGGGGGGTCGTTGAGAGAGACCCAGTACTTC.

The chain carries TRBV7-6 and TRBJ1-1; D possibly corresponds to TRBD1 (6 bases). Trimming removed 1 base from V and 5 bases from J, with 11 bases in between. The germline CDR1 and CDR2 sequences are SGHVS and FNYEAQ. The CDR3 loop spans 14 amino acids. The CDR3 loop reads CASSLGTGRTEAFF. In DNA form, the CDR3 reads TGTGCCAGCAGCTTAGGTACAGGGCGAACTGAAGCTTTCTTT.

This clonotype was observed a handful of times. This chain uses TRBV15 with TRBJ2-7, with a possible D match to TRBD2 (6 bases). From germline, CDR1 is LNHNV and CDR2 YYDKDF (reference sequence). V was trimmed by 4 bases and J by 0 bases, leaving 16 bases between them. This CDR3 contains 16 residues. The CDR3 protein is CATSKYVGGSSYEQYF. CDR3 DNA sequence: TGTGCCACCAGCAAGTATGTGGGGGGTAGCTCCTACGAGCAGTACTTC.

This clonotype was counted only a few times. The chain combines TRBV4-3 with TRBJ2-7; no clear D gene. Germline CDR1 LGHNA, CDR2 YSLEER. The CDR3 runs to 13 residues. The V end lost 3 bases, the J end lost 1 base, and 7 bases lay between the germline ends. The CDR3 DNA reads TGCGCCAGCAGCCAGGGGATTTCCTACGAGCAGTACTTC. The encoded protein is CASSQGISYEQYF.

This clonotype was observed a handful of times. V gene TRBV7-6 combines with J gene TRBJ1-5; TRBD1 matches at 7 bases. The length of the CDR3 is 21 residues. Germline V gene lookup returns CDR1 SGHVS and CDR2 FNYEAQ. V trimming: 5 bases; J trimming: 0 bases; junction bases outside the gene matches: 22. The CDR3 DNA sequence: TGTGCCAGCAGCCCTATTGACAGGGCCTACATAGGGGTCTATAGCAATCAGCCCCAGCATTTT. Amino acids: CASSPIDRAYIGVYSNQPQHF.

This clonotype was seen a handful of times. V is TRBV7-9 and J is TRBJ2-3; D is possibly TRBD2 (6 bases). Between the trimmed V and J ends, which lost 7 bases and 4 bases, there was a span of 12 bases. From germline, CDR1 is SEHNR and CDR2 FQNEAQ (reference sequence). The CDR3 extends over 13 amino acids. The CDR3 region is CASNSGGADTQYF. The CDR3 coding sequence is TGTGCCAGCAATAGCGGAGGCGCAGATACGCAGTATTTT.

This chain connects TRBV24-1 to TRBJ2-5; D unresolved. This CDR3 region has 13 residues. Trimming removed 5 bases from V and 1 base from J, with 7 bases in between. CDR1 and CDR2 (germline): KGHDR, SFDVKD. CDR3 region: CATSGSGQETQYF. The CDR3 nucleotides are TGTGCCACCAGTGGGTCAGGCCAAGAGACCCAGTACTTC.

The chain links TRBV7-2 to TRBJ1-3; D perhaps matches TRBD1 (5 bases). The CDR3 runs 14 residues. Trimming cost V 1 base and J 8 bases, with 12 bases left between them. CDR1 and CDR2 from the germline V gene are SGHTA and FQGNSA. The CDR3 is CASSLGGYLDTIYF. In nucleotides, the CDR3 is TGTGCCAGCAGCTTAGGGGGGTATTTAGACACCATATATTTT.

The chain is built from TRBV9 and TRBJ2-1; a weak D match, TRBD1 (6 bases). CDR1 SGDLS and CDR2 YYNGEE come from the germline V gene. The V end was cut by 2 bases, the J end by 7 bases, with 22 bases between. There are 17 residues in the CDR3. Written as DNA, the CDR3 is TGTGCCAGCAGCGTTCTCGTTACCGTACCAGGGGATAATGAGCAGTTCTTC. Translated: CASSVLVTVPGDNEQFF. Full variable domain (outside the CDR3, taken from reference TRBV9 and TRBJ2-1): DSGVTQTPKHLITATGQRVTLRCSPRSGDLSVYWYQQSLDQGLQFLIQYYNGEERAKGNILERFSAQQFPDLHSELNLSSLELGDSALYFCASSVLVTVPGDNEQFFGPGTRLTVL.

This clonotype was seen a handful of times. The V gene is TRBV3-1, the J gene TRBJ2-7; 10 nucleotides align to TRBD2. The CDR3 has 13 residues. Germline CDR1 LGHDT, CDR2 YNNKEL (reference sequence). Trimming took 7 bases from V and 1 from J; bases not matched to a gene: 1. The CDR3 bases are TGTGCCAGCACTAGCGGGGGTTCCTACGAGCAGTACTTC. It codes for CASTSGGSYEQYF.

The chain uses TRBV5-1 and TRBJ2-3; D is unresolved. Germline CDR1 and CDR2: SGHRS and YFSETQ. This CDR3 comprises 14 residues. V was trimmed by 5 bases and J by 0 bases, leaving 10 bases between them. The CDR3 here is CASRKGFSTDTQYF. In nucleotides, the CDR3 is TGCGCCAGCAGAAAGGGATTCAGCACAGATACGCAGTATTTT.

V gene TRBV6-6 combines with J gene TRBJ2-3; 11 bases are shared with TRBD2. Germline trimming cut 5 bases from V and 4 bases from J; bases unmatched to any gene: 5. The length of the CDR3 is 15 residues. Per the germline V gene, CDR1 is MNHNY and CDR2 is SVGAGI (reference sequence). CDR3 DNA sequence: TGTGCCAGCAGTATTAGCGGGGGGGCGGCAGATACGCAGTATTTT. This sequence encodes CASSISGGAADTQYF.

Relative to its sample, this clonotype is medium-sized. J is TRBJ2-3 and V is TRBV7-8; 7 nucleotides align to TRBD2. Trimming cost V 5 bases and J 3 bases; bases outside gene matches: 8. Looked up from germline, CDR1 is SGHVS and CDR2 is FQNEAQ. This CDR3 region has 15 residues. CDR3 loop: CASSPRNSGTDTQYF. The CDR3 bases are TGTGCCAGCAGCCCCAGAAATAGCGGGACAGATACGCAGTATTTT.

V and J are TRBV18 and TRBJ2-1; possible D gene TRBD2, 6 bases. Germline loops: CDR1 KGHSH, CDR2 LQKENI. The CDR3 totals 15 residues. V was clipped by 1 base and J by 7 bases, with 14 bases between them. CDR3 protein: CASSPLGGSRNEQFF. In nucleotides, the CDR3 is TGTGCCAGCTCACCACTCGGGGGATCTCGGAATGAGCAGTTCTTC. The full variable domain, its missing parts supplied by reference TRBV18 and TRBJ2-1, is NAGVMQNPRHLVRRRGQEARLRCSPMKGHSHVYWYRQLPEEGLKFMVYLQKENIIDESGMPKERFSAEFPKEGPSILRIQQVVRGDSAAYFCASSPLGGSRNEQFFGPGTRLTVL.

J is TRBJ2-2 and V is TRBV11-3, with a weak D call TRBD2 (5 bases). CDR1 SGHNT and CDR2 YENEEA come from the germline V gene. The CDR3 contains 13 residues. The ends were cut back, 5 bases at V and 7 bases at J, with 11 bases in the middle. The CDR3 nucleotides read TGTGCCAGCAGCCTCGGACTGATCGGGGAGCTGTTTTTT. This encodes CASSLGLIGELFF.

V usage is TRBV29-1 and J usage is TRBJ2-6, with D unclear. CDR1 SQVTM and CDR2 ANQGSEA come from the germline V gene. CDR3 size: 15 residues. V was clipped by 4 bases and J by 3 bases, with 13 bases between them. The CDR3 DNA is TGCAGCGTTGTTTTCTGGGCTTTTGGGGCCAACGTCCTGACTTTC. Translation gives CSVVFWAFGANVLTF.

V usage is TRBV4-1 and J usage is TRBJ1-1; D is ambiguous. Germline CDR1 reads MGHRA; CDR2 reads YSYEKL. Trimming removed 5 bases from V and 0 bases from J, with 7 bases in between. The CDR3 sequence is 13 residues long. CDR3 DNA sequence: TGCGCCAGCAGCTTTCGCATGAACACTGAAGCTTTCTTT. It yields the protein CASSFRMNTEAFF.